In its sample, the clone carrying this T cell receptor (beta chain) was seen a few times. Its antigen is not known. The sample originates from a study of cytomegalovirus exposure and HLA in healthy donors. Study results and limitations: Most TCR sequences were seen very rarely across donors, but some public TCRs occurred in many. Sequence variants that were highly shared formed a cluster that was likely a sequencing artifact.

Healthy donors of bone marrow made up the group. The PCR contained 60 Vbeta and 13 Jbeta primers. Profiling relied on immunoSEQ multiplex PCR, and the TCRdb table lists in-frame clones only, not all of them. This table has about 99,000 clones, about 79% appearing once. Per germline, CDR1 SGDLS and CDR2 YYNGEE. The CDR3 has 15 amino acids. Trimming pared 1 base from V and 4 bases from J, leaving 13 bases between. The chain recombines TRBV9 with TRBJ2-3, with D hard to call. The sample was PBMCs. The TCR comes from a male donor in good health and CMV-seropositive. In DNA form, the CDR3 reads TGTGCCAGCAGCGTAAGGATAAATCAGGCAGATACGCAGTATTTT. This sequence encodes CASSVRINQADTQYF.